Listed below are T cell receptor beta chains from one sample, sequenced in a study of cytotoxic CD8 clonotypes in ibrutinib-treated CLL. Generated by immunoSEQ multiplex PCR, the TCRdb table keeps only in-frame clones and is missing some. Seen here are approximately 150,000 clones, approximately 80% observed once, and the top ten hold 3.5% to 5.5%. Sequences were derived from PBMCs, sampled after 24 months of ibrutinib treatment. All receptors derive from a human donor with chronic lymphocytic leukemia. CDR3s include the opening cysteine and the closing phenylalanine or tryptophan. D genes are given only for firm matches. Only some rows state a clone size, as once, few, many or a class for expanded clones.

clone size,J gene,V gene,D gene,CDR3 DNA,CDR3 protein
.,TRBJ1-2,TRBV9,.,TGTGCCAGCAGCGTAGAGGGCCAGGGGACGACCTATGGCTACACCTTC,CASSVEGQGTTYGYTF
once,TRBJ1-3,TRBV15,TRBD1,TGTGCCACCAGCAGGGACCCAGGGGGCTCTGGAAACACCATATATTTT,CATSRDPGGSGNTIYF
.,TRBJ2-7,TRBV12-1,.,TGTGCCAGCAGCTTAACAGAGGATTCCTACGAGCAGTACTTC,CASSLTEDSYEQYF
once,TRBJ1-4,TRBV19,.,TGTGCCAGTAGTATCCTGGGAGCAACTAATGAAAAACTGTTTTTT,CASSILGATNEKLFF
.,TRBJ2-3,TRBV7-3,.,TGTGCCAGCAGCTTAGGGACTAGCACAGATACGCAGTATTTT,CASSLGTSTDTQYF
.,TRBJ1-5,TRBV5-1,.,TGCGCCAGCAGCTTGGGGTCCCTGGGACAGCCCCAGCATTTT,CASSLGSLGQPQHF
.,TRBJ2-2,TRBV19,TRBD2,TGTGCCAGTAGTGGGAGGGGCCCGAACACCGGGGAGCTGTTTTTT,CASSGRGPNTGELFF
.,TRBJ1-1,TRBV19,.,TGTGCCAGTAGTACGCCACCCTTTGAAGCTTTCTTT,CASSTPPFEAFF
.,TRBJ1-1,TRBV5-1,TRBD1,TGCGCCAGCGGACAGGGGGGGAACACTGAAGCTTTCTTT,CASGQGGNTEAFF
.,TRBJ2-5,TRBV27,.,TGTGCCAGCAGCCTTAAAGAGACCCAGTACTTC,CASSLKETQYF
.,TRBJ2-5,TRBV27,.,TGTGCCAGCAGTTTCGGTGGGGAGACCCAGTACTTC,CASSFGGETQYF
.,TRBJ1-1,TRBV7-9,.,TGTGCCAGCAGCCTCACACAGAACACTGAAGCTTTCTTT,CASSLTQNTEAFF
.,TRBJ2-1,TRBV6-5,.,TGTGCCAGCAGTCCAGACAGGCATCTCTACAATGAGCAGTTCTTC,CASSPDRHLYNEQFF
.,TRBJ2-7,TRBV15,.,TGTGCCACCAGCGGTAGCGGAGGCAACTACGAGCAGTACTTC,CATSGSGGNYEQYF
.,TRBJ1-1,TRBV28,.,TGTGCCAGCAGTCTCATGACATCCGAAGCTTTCTTT,CASSLMTSEAFF
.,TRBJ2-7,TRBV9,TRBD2,TGTGCCAGCATGGGGGGACTAGCGGGAGGAGAGCAGTACTTC,CASMGGLAGGEQYF
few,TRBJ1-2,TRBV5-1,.,TGCGCCAGCAGCTTGAGCGGCAGGGCCCTCGGCTACACCTTC,CASSLSGRALGYTF
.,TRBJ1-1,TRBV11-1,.,TGTGCCAGCAGCTTAGCGGTGGAGGGTGAAGCTTTCTTT,CASSLAVEGEAFF
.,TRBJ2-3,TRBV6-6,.,TGTGCCAGCAGCACCGGGTCCAAAACAGATACGCAGTATTTT,CASSTGSKTDTQYF
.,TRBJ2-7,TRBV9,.,TGTGCCAGCAGCGTAGCTCCCGTCGGCGAGCAGTACTTC,CASSVAPVGEQYF
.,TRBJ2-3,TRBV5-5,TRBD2,TGTGCCAGCAGCCCGCGGGGAGGGTTCCCAGATACGCAGTATTTT,CASSPRGGFPDTQYF
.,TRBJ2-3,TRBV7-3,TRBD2,TGTGCCAGCAGCTCACAACCGGGACTAGCGCCCCCCTCGGATACGCAGTATTTT,CASSSQPGLAPPSDTQYF
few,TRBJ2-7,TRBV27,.,TGTGCCAGCAGTTCCCGACAGAGTTCCTACGAGCAGTACTTC,CASSSRQSSYEQYF
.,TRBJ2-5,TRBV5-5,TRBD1,TGTGCCAGCAGCGAAGACAGGGTTGAGACCCAGTACTTC,CASSEDRVETQYF
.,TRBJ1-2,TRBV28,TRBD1,TGTGCCAGCAGTTTTGGGACAGGTATCGGCTACACCTTC,CASSFGTGIGYTF